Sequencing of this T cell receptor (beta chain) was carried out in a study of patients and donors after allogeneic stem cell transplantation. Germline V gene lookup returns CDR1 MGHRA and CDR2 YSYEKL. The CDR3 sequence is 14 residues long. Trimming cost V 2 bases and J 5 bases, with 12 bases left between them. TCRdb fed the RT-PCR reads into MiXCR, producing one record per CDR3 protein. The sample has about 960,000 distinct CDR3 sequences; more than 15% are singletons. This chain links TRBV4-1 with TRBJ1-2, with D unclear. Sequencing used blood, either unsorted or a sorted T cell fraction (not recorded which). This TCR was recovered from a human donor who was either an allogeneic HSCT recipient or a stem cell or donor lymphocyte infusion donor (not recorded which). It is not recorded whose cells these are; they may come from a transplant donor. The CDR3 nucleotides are TGCGCCAGCAGCCAACTCGGCGGACGGTATGGCTACACCTTC. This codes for CASSQLGGRYGYTF.